The source of this TCR beta chain is a study of blood T cell repertoires in COVID-19. Generated by immunoSEQ multiplex PCR, the TCRdb table keeps only in-frame clones and is missing some. The table has 150,000 to 200,000 clones, 80% to 90% seen once. The CDR3 totals 12 residues. CDR1 and CDR2 (germline): SGHRS, YFSETQ. V lost 4 bases, J lost 7 bases, and 4 bases stayed unmatched. Material for sequencing was peripheral blood. V usage is TRBV5-1 and J usage is TRBJ1-1, with 7 bases identical to TRBD1. The receptor was isolated from a man aged 18 to 29 with active or convalescent COVID-19. The CDR3 is CASSPGQFEAFF. The CDR3 region has the DNA TGCGCCAGCAGCCCGGGACAGTTTGAAGCTTTCTTT.